The following is a T cell receptor beta chain sequence with its context. The target antigen is unknown. Everyone who donated was a healthy Caucasian. The CDR3 runs 15 residues. After removal of 4 bases from V and 2 bases from J, the junction contained 6 bases not matched to a gene. The V gene's germline CDR1 is LGHDT and CDR2 YNNKEL (reference sequence). From the 5' RACE reads, TCRdb called clonotypes with MiXCR, one entry per CDR3 protein. The data contain about 690,000 distinct CDR3 sequences, around 6% of them singletons. This sample was taken from a study of identical twins. Study-level results: When twins shared out-of-frame alpha sequences, those sequences had excess low generation probability. The study found that models underestimated out-of-frame TCR alpha sharing in monozygotic twins. In cord blood, abundant beta clonotypes had fewer insertions; memory showed no trend.

The V call is TRBV3-1, the J call TRBJ2-7, with 9 bases lining up with TRBD1. This sequence originates from a man younger than 30 in good health. The sequencing sample was made of naive T cells sorted from blood. CDR3 in DNA: TGTGCCAGCAGCCCCGGGACAGGGCAGACCTACGAGCAGTACTTC. Translation gives CASSPGTGQTYEQYF.